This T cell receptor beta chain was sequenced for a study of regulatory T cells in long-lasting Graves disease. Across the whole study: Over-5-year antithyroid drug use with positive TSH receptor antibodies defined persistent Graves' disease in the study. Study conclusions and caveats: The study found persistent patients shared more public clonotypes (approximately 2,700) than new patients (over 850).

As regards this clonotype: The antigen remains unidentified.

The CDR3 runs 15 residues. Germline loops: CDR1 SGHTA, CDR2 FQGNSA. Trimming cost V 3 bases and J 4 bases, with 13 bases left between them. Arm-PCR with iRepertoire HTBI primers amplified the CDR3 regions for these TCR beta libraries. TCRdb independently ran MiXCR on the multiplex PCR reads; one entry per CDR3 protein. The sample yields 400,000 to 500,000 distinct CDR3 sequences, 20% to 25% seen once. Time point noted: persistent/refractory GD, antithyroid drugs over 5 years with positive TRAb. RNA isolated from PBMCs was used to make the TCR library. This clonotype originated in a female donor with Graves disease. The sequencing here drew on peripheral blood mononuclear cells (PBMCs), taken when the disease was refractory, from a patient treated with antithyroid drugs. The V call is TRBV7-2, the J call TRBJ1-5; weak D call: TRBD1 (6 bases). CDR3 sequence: CASSFSGAGNQPQHF. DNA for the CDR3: TGTGCCAGCAGCTTTTCAGGGGCAGGAAATCAGCCCCAGCATTTT.